This section outlines one T cell receptor beta chain sequence together with its context. Its matching antigen is unknown. Every donor had one or more pre-ART and two or more post-ART PBMC samples. HIV-positive participants all received treatment in the United States. CDR3 length: 16 amino acids. V lost 4 bases, J lost 3 bases, and 18 bases lay in between. Germline V CDR1 and CDR2: MDHEN, SYDVKM. This sample was taken from a study of long-term antiretroviral therapy in people with HIV. Version v3.0 of the immunoSEQ assay was performed at survey level. Sequencing was designed to cover roughly 35,000-55,000 T-cell genomes in each sample. This table comes from immunoSEQ multiplex PCR, and its TCRdb copy is limited to in-frame clones, with some not included. The sample holds tens of thousands of clones; roughly four fifths are singletons and the top ten take 7.2%. Study results and caveats: Dominating the repertoire at all time points were the clones that expanded before ART.

This specimen consisted of unsorted PBMCs, obtained 1.5 years after starting antiretroviral therapy. V and J are TRBV28 and TRBJ1-1; tentative D call: TRBD1 (5 bases). The TCR originated in a man aged 25-45 years with HIV. DNA of the CDR3: TGTGCCAGCAGTTCCCCCGGGGGTATAGGTGACACTGAAGCTTTCTTT. Translated: CASSSPGGIGDTEAFF.